The rows below give T cell receptor beta chains drawn from one sample of a study of CD8+ T cells in alopecia areata. TCRdb's copy holds only in-frame clones and misses some; the assay was immunoSEQ multiplex PCR. The sample yields over 100,000 clones, 49% seen once. The sequenced sample was CD8+ T cells sorted from blood, obtained at week 0. Receptors were obtained from a human donor with alopecia areata. Each CDR3 is given with its conserved first and last residue. A D gene is named only where the DNA matches it firmly.

d_call	v_call	cdr3_aa
.	TRBV5-6	CASSLPVGYQETQYF
.	TRBV18	CASSPPRGRNEAFF
.	TRBV6-5	CASSYGQGNQPQHF
TRBD1	TRBV11-2	CASSWGQGSYEQYF
TRBD1	TRBV4-1	CASSERDQGAYNEQFF
.	TRBV7-9	CASSFVGSNQPQHF
.	TRBV7-6	CASSPGPNYEQYF
.	TRBV15	CATSRDDGVSYEQYF
.	TRBV5-8	CASSLGGYSNQPQHF
.	TRBV5-1	CASSPRHPGRETQYF
.	TRBV29-1	CSVEGPAYEQYF
TRBD1	TRBV29-1	CSGQGAYEQYF
TRBD1	TRBV7-9	CASTGQGGETQYF
.	TRBV5-6	CASSLGPTNTEAFF
TRBD1	TRBV11-2	CASSTTGPYEQYF
.	TRBV5-6	CASSFGTHYEQYF
TRBD1	TRBV23-1	CASSQSIQGVLWEQYF
.	TRBV29-1	CSAEFLDLTEAFF
TRBD1	TRBV30	CAWSITEGTGVDEQYF
.	TRBV6-5	CASSYTETDTQYF
TRBD1	TRBV25-1	CASSEGDSLEPQHF
.	TRBV4-3	CASSQWRGDYGYTF
.	TRBV5-6	CASSLGGLSYAQYF
.	TRBV7-9	CASLGGQTQYF
.	TRBV27	CATGGGFGYEQYF
.	TRBV2	CASSEKIARNQPQHF
.	TRBV9	CASSVGTQETQYF
.	TRBV5-6	CASSLVTGNTEAFF
.	TRBV30	CAWSEGREGETQYF
.	TRBV10-3	CAITGQGVDTGELFF
.	TRBV27	CASSASNEQYF
.	TRBV19	CASSMDSEETQYF
TRBD2	TRBV18	CASSPLAGATDTQYF
.	TRBV9	CASSVAFSRGSSLNEQFF
.	TRBV10-1	CASSDPGHQETQYF
.	TRBV27	CASSLLEQGEKYF
.	TRBV6-4	CASSEGGGTDTQYF
.	TRBV27	CASGSLGNQPQHF
TRBD1	TRBV19	CASSIETGGGQPQHF
TRBD2	TRBV7-2	CASSITSGGSYEQYF